A selection of T cell receptor beta chains follows, all from one sample in a study of T cell responses to AZD1222 COVID-19 vaccine. The method was immunoSEQ multiplex PCR; TCRdb's version includes in-frame clones alone and lacks a portion of them. Of 95,000 to 100,000 clones listed, approximately 84% are singletons. Sequencing was performed on peripheral blood, taken 28 days after the second AZD1222 dose. These receptors all stem from an adult who received the AZD1222 COVID-19 vaccine. The CDR3 runs from the conserved cysteine through the conserved F or W. A D gene is named only where the DNA matches it firmly. Size is stated for part of the rows, as once, few or many counts, or as a class when the clone is expanded.

J: TRBJ2-1; V: TRBV7-6; size: NA; D: TRBD1; DNA: TGTGCCAGCAGCTTAGCCCCCGACAGGGGTAACTACAATGAGCAGTTCTTC; CDR3: CASSLAPDRGNYNEQFF
J: TRBJ1-2; V: TRBV2; size: NA; D: TRBD1; DNA: TGTGCCAGCAGCGGGACAGGGGGCCCGGGCGGCTACACCTTC; CDR3: CASSGTGGPGGYTF
J: TRBJ2-1; V: TRBV7-9; size: NA; D: TRBD2; DNA: TGTGCCAGCAGCTTAACGGGAGGGTCCTACAATGAGCAGTTCTTC; CDR3: CASSLTGGSYNEQFF
J: TRBJ2-1; V: TRBV5-8; size: NA; D: TRBD2; DNA: TGTGCCAGCAGGACCCGACTAGCGGTCAATGAGCAGTTCTTC; CDR3: CASRTRLAVNEQFF
J: TRBJ2-1; V: TRBV6-4; size: once; D: TRBD2; DNA: TGTGCCAGCAGTGACTCGGCGGGAGGGCCCTCGTGGTCCTACAATGAGCAGTTCTTC; CDR3: CASSDSAGGPSWSYNEQFF
J: TRBJ2-7; V: TRBV14; size: NA; D: TRBD1; DNA: TGTGCCAGCAGCCAAGCACGACAGGGGGCAAACTATCGGTGGTACGAGCAGTACTTC; CDR3: CASSQARQGANYRWYEQYF
J: TRBJ2-7; V: TRBV5-1; size: NA; D: TRBD1; DNA: TGCGCCAGCAGTAGACAGGGGGACGACGAGCAGTACTTC; CDR3: CASSRQGDDEQYF
J: TRBJ1-2; V: TRBV27; size: NA; D: NA; DNA: TGTGCCAGCAGTTTAGAGCCGCCCCTCCAGGGTGGATTTGGCTACACCTTC; CDR3: CASSLEPPLQGGFGYTF
J: TRBJ1-1; V: TRBV19; size: NA; D: NA; DNA: TGTGCCAGTAACCAGGCACTGAACACTGAAGCTTTCTTT; CDR3: CASNQALNTEAFF
J: TRBJ1-5; V: TRBV19; size: NA; D: TRBD1; DNA: TGTGCCAGTAACCTCGAGCCAGGGGGGGGCAATCAGCCCCAGCATTTT; CDR3: CASNLEPGGGNQPQHF
J: TRBJ1-2; V: TRBV5-1; size: NA; D: NA; DNA: TGCGCCAGCGGCACGGGGGGATATGGCTACACCTTC; CDR3: CASGTGGYGYTF
J: TRBJ1-4; V: TRBV7-2; size: NA; D: NA; DNA: TGTGCCAGCAGCTTAGGATTGACGGAAAAACTGTTTTTT; CDR3: CASSLGLTEKLFF
J: TRBJ2-3; V: TRBV11-2; size: NA; D: NA; DNA: TGTGCCAGCAGCTTACACGATCGAACAGATACGCAGTATTTT; CDR3: CASSLHDRTDTQYF
J: TRBJ1-1; V: TRBV19; size: few; D: NA; DNA: TGTGCCAGTAGTATCGCAGATTTTGGAACTGAAGCTTTCTTT; CDR3: CASSIADFGTEAFF
J: TRBJ2-4; V: TRBV27; size: NA; D: NA; DNA: TGTGCCAGCAGTTTATCTCACGGAAACATTCAGTACTTC; CDR3: CASSLSHGNIQYF
J: TRBJ2-3; V: TRBV9; size: NA; D: NA; DNA: TGTGCCAGTAGCGTAGTGGGGGGCACCACAGATACGCAGTATTTT; CDR3: CASSVVGGTTDTQYF
J: TRBJ1-1; V: TRBV7-9; size: NA; D: NA; DNA: TGTGCCAGCAGCCCCCATGTGGTGAACACTGAAGCTTTCTTT; CDR3: CASSPHVVNTEAFF
J: TRBJ2-7; V: TRBV13; size: few; D: NA; DNA: TGTGCCAGCAGCTTCGGGACACCTAGTTACGAGCAGTACTTC; CDR3: CASSFGTPSYEQYF
J: TRBJ2-6; V: TRBV15; size: NA; D: NA; DNA: TGTGCCGCACCGCCTGGGGCCAACGTCCTGACTTTC; CDR3: CAAPPGANVLTF
J: TRBJ2-6; V: TRBV5-1; size: NA; D: TRBD1; DNA: TGCGCCAGCAGCTCCCTGCCCTCGACAGGGGGTTCCGCTGGGGCCAACGTCCTGACTTTC; CDR3: CASSSLPSTGGSAGANVLTF
J: TRBJ1-2; V: TRBV7-9; size: NA; D: TRBD1; DNA: TGTGCCAGCAGCCCCGGACAGGGGCTTTCTAACGGCTACACCTTC; CDR3: CASSPGQGLSNGYTF
J: TRBJ2-2; V: TRBV4-3; size: NA; D: NA; DNA: TGCGCCAGCAGCCAAGATGTGAGGGGGGAGCTGTTTTTT; CDR3: CASSQDVRGELFF
J: TRBJ1-1; V: TRBV10-3; size: NA; D: TRBD1; DNA: TGTGCCATCAGTGAGGAAACGGGTCAGGGGGCAGATGCTTTCTTT; CDR3: CAISEETGQGADAFF
J: TRBJ1-5; V: TRBV6-5; size: NA; D: NA; DNA: TGTGCCAGCACCCAGACCGTTAACTTTAATCAGCCCCAGCATTTT; CDR3: CASTQTVNFNQPQHF
J: TRBJ1-2; V: TRBV25-1; size: NA; D: NA; DNA: TGTGCCAGCAGTGAGCTCGGAACGGAAAACTATGGCTACGCCTTC; CDR3: CASSELGTENYGYAF
J: TRBJ2-3; V: TRBV10-3; size: once; D: NA; DNA: TGTGCCATCAGTGAGTCGCGCGGGGGCGCAGATACGCAGTATTTT; CDR3: CAISESRGGADTQYF
J: TRBJ2-1; V: TRBV6-1; size: NA; D: NA; DNA: TGTGCCAGCAGTGAAGTGCGTACGGAGCAGTTCTTC; CDR3: CASSEVRTEQFF
J: TRBJ1-2; V: TRBV18; size: NA; D: TRBD1; DNA: TGTGCCAGCTCTCTTGGACAGGGACGAGGCTACACCTTC; CDR3: CASSLGQGRGYTF
J: TRBJ2-5; V: TRBV20-1; size: NA; D: NA; DNA: TGCAGTGCTAGTCGTTTGAGCTCGAGAGGCAGGGAGACCCAGTACTTC; CDR3: CSASRLSSRGRETQYF
J: TRBJ2-2; V: TRBV24-1; size: NA; D: NA; DNA: TGTGCCACCGGGGGCAGTTTCACCGGGGAGCTGTTTTTT; CDR3: CATGGSFTGELFF
J: TRBJ1-4; V: TRBV19; size: NA; D: NA; DNA: TGTGCCAGTAGCCCTTCGCCGCAGGCTAAACTGTTTTTT; CDR3: CASSPSPQAKLFF
J: TRBJ2-3; V: TRBV5-6; size: NA; D: NA; DNA: TGTGCCAGCAGCTTGGGACTATCAGATACGCAGTATTTT; CDR3: CASSLGLSDTQYF
J: TRBJ2-7; V: TRBV5-1; size: once; D: NA; DNA: TGCGCCAGCAGCTCCGGTTTTAGCTCCTACGAGCAGTACTTC; CDR3: CASSSGFSSYEQYF
J: TRBJ2-1; V: TRBV2; size: NA; D: TRBD2; DNA: TGTGCCAGCAGAGGGACTAGCGGACACAATGAGCAGTTCTTC; CDR3: CASRGTSGHNEQFF
J: TRBJ1-1; V: TRBV11-2; size: NA; D: NA; DNA: TGTGCCAGCAGCGCCATTCGCAGGGAGGGCACTGAAGCTTTCTTT; CDR3: CASSAIRREGTEAFF
J: TRBJ2-3; V: TRBV15; size: NA; D: NA; DNA: TGTGCCACCAGCAGAGATTGGCAGGCTCGCACAGATACGCAGTATTTT; CDR3: CATSRDWQARTDTQYF
J: TRBJ2-1; V: TRBV5-4; size: NA; D: TRBD2; DNA: TGTGCCAGCAGTTTTGGACTAGCGGGAGTCAATGAGCAGTTCTTC; CDR3: CASSFGLAGVNEQFF
J: TRBJ1-1; V: TRBV5-1; size: NA; D: NA; DNA: TGCGCCAGCAGCTTGTATCGGGGACGAACCATGAACACTGAAGCTTTCTTT; CDR3: CASSLYRGRTMNTEAFF
J: TRBJ1-1; V: TRBV7-9; size: NA; D: NA; DNA: TGTGCCAGCAGCTTCAGTGAGGCCGGGTCTTTCTTT; CDR3: CASSFSEAGSFF
J: TRBJ1-1; V: TRBV5-4; size: NA; D: NA; DNA: TGTGCCAGCAGCCTGGACGTACTGAACACTGAAGCTTTCTTT; CDR3: CASSLDVLNTEAFF
J: TRBJ1-5; V: TRBV15; size: NA; D: TRBD1; DNA: TGTGCCACCAGCAGCCACCGGGACAGGGTGAATCAGCCCCAGCATTTT; CDR3: CATSSHRDRVNQPQHF
J: TRBJ1-1; V: TRBV29-1; size: NA; D: NA; DNA: TGCAGCGTTGTGGGAGGGTCCACTGAAGCTTTCTTT; CDR3: CSVVGGSTEAFF
J: TRBJ2-1; V: TRBV3-1/TRBV3-2; size: NA; D: TRBD2; DNA: TGTGCCAGCAGCCGTCGGACTAGCGGAAGCTCCTACAATGAGCAGTTCTTC; CDR3: CASSRRTSGSSYNEQFF
J: TRBJ1-1; V: TRBV19; size: NA; D: NA; DNA: TGTGCCAGTAAGATGAGGGGATCTGGGGGGACTGAAGCTTTCTTT; CDR3: CASKMRGSGGTEAFF
J: TRBJ2-7; V: TRBV3-1/TRBV3-2; size: NA; D: NA; DNA: TGTGCCAGCAGCCAACCGGTCGGGAGTGGGTCCTACGAGCAGTACTTC; CDR3: CASSQPVGSGSYEQYF
J: TRBJ2-7; V: TRBV27; size: NA; D: NA; DNA: TGTGCCAGCAGTTTATCGGGACATCTTGGCGAGCAGTACTTC; CDR3: CASSLSGHLGEQYF
J: TRBJ2-3; V: TRBV3-1/TRBV3-2; size: NA; D: NA; DNA: TGTGCCAGCAGCCAAGACCCCGGGGCTAGCACAGATACGCAGTATTTT; CDR3: CASSQDPGASTDTQYF
J: TRBJ2-7; V: TRBV6-5; size: NA; D: NA; DNA: TGTGCCAGCAGTCATACAGGGCTCTCAGGAAACGAGCAGTACTTC; CDR3: CASSHTGLSGNEQYF